Described below is a single TCR beta chain sequence and its context. What it recognizes is unknown. The germline V gene encodes CDR1 SGHNT and CDR2 YYREEE (reference sequence). The CDR3 sequence is 15 residues long. V gave up 2 bases and J gave up 0 bases, with 9 bases separating them. MiXCR was run by TCRdb on the RT-PCR reads, yielding one entry per CDR3 protein. The sample includes hundreds of distinct CDR3 sequences, approximately 80% of them seen just once. The sample belongs to a study of yellow fever vaccine responses in identical twins. Study-level findings and limits: Reportedly, twins showed a vaccine T cell response that looked partly convergent and partly personalized.

The sequence was collected from a female donor who received the yellow fever vaccine. The rearrangement links TRBV5-4 to TRBJ1-3; D not certain. Sample: T cells from blood (PBMCs), unsorted or a sorted subset (not recorded which), taken before or after yellow fever vaccination (not recorded which). Written as DNA, the CDR3 is TGTGCCAGCAGCTTAAGTCCCTCCTCTGGAAACACCATATATTTT. Translation: CASSLSPSSGNTIYF.